This passage covers 4 T cell receptor beta chains from one sample sequenced in a study of T cells in Graves' hyperthyroidism and ophthalmopathy. From RNA transcripts, TCR beta CDR3 regions were amplified. The HTBI primer set drove a first-round RT-PCR of the TCR CDR3. MiXCR, applied by TCRdb to the multiplex PCR reads, yields one record per CDR3 protein. The sample has 490,000 or so distinct CDR3 sequences; 20% to 25% are singletons. Sequenced material: blood. These receptors were collected from a woman aged 70-85 years with Graves' ophthalmopathy.

The V and J genes are TRBV6-2 or TRBV6-3 and TRBJ2-7, with a tentative D call TRBD1 (5 bases). CDR1 is MNHEY, CDR2 SVGEGT, per germline. This CDR3 region has 15 residues. With 5 bases removed from V and 3 bases from J, the gap between germline ends came to 17 bases. CDR3 bases: TGTGCCAGCAGTCCCATACAGGACATCAGCTACGAGCAGTACTTC. Translating gives CASSPIQDISYEQYF.

The CDR3 DNA follows: TGCAGTGCCTCCAAGACTAGCGCCCAAAACATTCAGTACTTC. This translates into CSASKTSAQNIQYF. The chain couples TRBV20-1 to TRBJ2-4; 8 positions match TRBD2. Trimming at V came to 6 bases and at J to 5 bases, leaving 9 bases not matched to a gene. This CDR3 is 14 amino acids long. Germline CDR1 reads DFQATT; CDR2 reads SNEGSKA (reference sequence).

The genes are TRBV28 and TRBJ1-5; D is possibly TRBD1 (5 bases). Looked up from germline, CDR1 is MDHEN and CDR2 is SYDVKM. Trimming removed 10 bases at V and 9 bases at J, with 22 bases between. The CDR3 loop spans 14 amino acids. This CDR3 reads CATGLTGTERPQHF. The CDR3 region has the DNA TGTGCCACCGGGTTGACCGGGACCGAGCGGCCCCAGCATTTT. Supplemented by reference TRBV28 and TRBJ1-5, the full variable domain reads DVKVTQSSRYLVKRTGEKVFLECVQDMDHENMFWYRQDPGLGLRLIYFSYDVKMKEKGDIPEGYSVSREKKERFSLILESASTNQTSMYLCATGLTGTERPQHFGDGTRLSIL.

The chain recombines TRBV3-1 with TRBJ1-2; a weak D match, TRBD1 (5 bases). CDR1 is LGHDT and CDR2 is YNNKEL in the germline V gene (reference sequence). V lost 2 bases, J lost 6 bases, and 10 bases lay in between. The CDR3 extends over 13 amino acids. The CDR3 region is CASSQRWDHGYTF. The CDR3 DNA sequence: TGTGCCAGCAGCCAAAGGTGGGACCATGGCTACACCTTC. Complete variable domain (other parts from reference TRBV3-1 and TRBJ1-2): DTAVSQTPKYLVTQMGNDKSIKCEQNLGHDTMYWYKQDSKKFLKIMFSYNNKELIINETVPNRFSPKSPDKAHLNLHINSLELGDSAVYFCASSQRWDHGYTFGSGTRLTVV.